These 5 T cell receptor beta chains were sequenced from one sample in a study of OX40 agonist ivuxolimab in advanced cancers. Repertoires were generated with immunoSEQ multiplex PCR, while TCRdb's copy carries only in-frame clones and drops some. The sample has more than 65,000 clones; 80% to 90% are singletons. Sequencing used CD4+ or CD8+ T cells sorted from blood, obtained in a trial of the OX40 agonist ivuxolimab. The source is an adult with an advanced solid tumor such as melanoma, head and neck, liver or kidney cancer.

The V and J genes are TRBV2 and TRBJ2-2; 11 bases are a match to TRBD2. The CDR3 is made up of 18 amino acids. CDR1 is SNHLY and CDR2 is FYNNEI in the germline V gene. V lost 5 bases to trimming and J lost 4 bases; unmatched junction nucleotides: 12. Here the CDR3 DNA reads TGTGCCAGCAGTCAATTCAGCCTAGCGGGAGGTCTCACCGGGGAGCTGTTTTTT. Amino acids: CASSQFSLAGGLTGELFF.

This chain uses TRBV6-1 with TRBJ2-1, with a tentative D call TRBD2 (7 bases). The CDR3 extends over 14 amino acids. Germline CDR1 and CDR2: MNHNS and SASEGT. The germline V and J ends were trimmed by 7 bases and 4 bases, with 14 bases remaining between them. This CDR3 reads CASKGGGFYNEQFF. CDR3 nucleotides: TGTGCCAGCAAGGGAGGGGGGTTTTACAATGAGCAGTTCTTC.

The chain uses TRBV25-1 and TRBJ1-5, with D possibly matching TRBD1 (5 bases). V was cut by 4 bases and J by 6 bases, with 13 bases left in between. The CDR3 length is 14 residues. Per the germline V gene, CDR1 is MGHDK and CDR2 is SYGVNS. DNA of the CDR3: TGTGCCAGCAGTGCCCCAGGGACCCCTCAGCCCCAGCATTTT. Its protein is CASSAPGTPQPQHF.

The chain couples TRBV11-2 to TRBJ2-7; D unresolved. Germline CDR1 and CDR2: SGHAT and FQNNGV. V lost 0 bases to trimming and J lost 1 base, with 7 bases between them. The CDR3 contains 14 residues. For the CDR3, the DNA is TGTGCCAGCAGCTTAGACGCCAGGTCCTACGAGCAGTACTTC. Amino acid sequence: CASSLDARSYEQYF.

This clone was seen only a few times. The chain uses TRBV7-2 and TRBJ2-5, with D uncertain. The V end lost 1 base, the J end lost 1 base, and 7 bases lay between the germline ends. The CDR3 is 14 residues long. CDR1 is SGHTA and CDR2 is FQGNSA in the germline V gene. In DNA, the CDR3 is TGTGCCAGCAGCTTAGGTACAGCCCAAGAGACCCAGTACTTC. Its protein product is CASSLGTAQETQYF.